Given below is one TCR beta chain in context. Its antigen is as yet unknown. The sample belongs to a study of shared clonotypes between healthy human individuals. Study findings and constraints: Rarefaction showed sorted-subset sequencing was incomplete despite large depth. Clonotype sharing across several donors was observed for 5% to 6.5% of naive CD4 clonotypes.

Trimming pared 5 bases from V and 0 bases from J, leaving 7 bases between. Germline V gene sequence: CDR1 SGHTA, CDR2 FQGNSA. The CDR3 runs 14 residues. Clones were read by immunoSEQ multiplex PCR, and TCRdb kept only the in-frame ones, dropping some. The data contain about 1.5 million clones, approximately 98% of them singletons. V usage is TRBV7-2 and J usage is TRBJ2-2; no clear D gene. The receptor was derived from a young man in good health. Sequencing was done on a sample of naive CD4+ T cells sorted from blood. Stated subset: CD45RA+ positively selected. The CDR3 sequence is CASSQHSNTGELFF. The CDR3 DNA follows: TGTGCCAGCAGCCAACACTCGAACACCGGGGAGCTGTTTTTT. Looking up the rest from reference TRBV7-2 and TRBJ2-2 gives the full variable domain: GAGVSQSPSNKVTEKGKDVELRCDPISGHTALYWYRQSLGQGLEFLIYFQGNSAPDKSGLPSDRFSAERTGGSVSTLTIQRTQQEDSAVYLCASSQHSNTGELFFGEGSRLTVL.